At least ten counts were recorded for the clone carrying this T cell receptor beta chain. Its cognate antigen is unknown. Using its own MiXCR run on the PCR reads, TCRdb lists one record per CDR3 protein. Of fewer than 70,000 distinct CDR3 sequences in the sample, over 15% were seen once. The record originates from a study of molecular identifiers for immune sequencing clone quantification. Study-level results: Over 98% of CMV-specific effector molecules, but under 1% of naive ones, were in clones above 20 copies.

CDR3 length: 15 amino acids. The V and J ends lost 2 bases and 6 bases respectively, with 17 bases between them. Germline V gene data show CDR1 as MNHNY and CDR2 as SVGAGI (reference sequence). Isolation of naive CD8 T cells was achieved by sorting on a CD8+CD4-CCR7+CD45RA+ phenotype. The origin of this receptor is a human donor in good health. Some libraries in this study had Jurkat cell RNA spiked in. The V call is TRBV6-6, the J call TRBJ2-7, with D perhaps given as TRBD1 or TRBD2 (5 bases each). Sequenced input: naive CD8+ T cells from blood, with Jurkat cell RNA spiked in. Subset here: FACS-sorted CD8+CD4-CCR7+CD45RA+ naive T cells. The CDR3 nucleotides read TGTGCCAGCAGTTACGGCTCCGGGGCACCCCTCGAGCAGTACTTC. Translating gives CASSYGSGAPLEQYF.